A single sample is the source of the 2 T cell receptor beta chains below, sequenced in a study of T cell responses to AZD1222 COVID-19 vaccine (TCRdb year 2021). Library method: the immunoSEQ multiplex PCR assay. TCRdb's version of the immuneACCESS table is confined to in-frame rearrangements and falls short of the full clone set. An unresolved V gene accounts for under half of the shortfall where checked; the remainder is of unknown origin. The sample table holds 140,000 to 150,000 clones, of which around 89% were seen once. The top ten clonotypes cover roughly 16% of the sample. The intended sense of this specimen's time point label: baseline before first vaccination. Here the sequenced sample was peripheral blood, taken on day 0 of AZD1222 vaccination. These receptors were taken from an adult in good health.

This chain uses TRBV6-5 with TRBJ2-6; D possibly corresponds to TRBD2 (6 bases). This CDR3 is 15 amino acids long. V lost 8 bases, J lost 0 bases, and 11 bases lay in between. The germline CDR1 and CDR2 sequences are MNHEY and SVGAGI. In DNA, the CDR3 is TGTGCCAGCCGGGGGAGGACCTCTGGGGCCAACGTCCTGACTTTC. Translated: CASRGRTSGANVLTF.

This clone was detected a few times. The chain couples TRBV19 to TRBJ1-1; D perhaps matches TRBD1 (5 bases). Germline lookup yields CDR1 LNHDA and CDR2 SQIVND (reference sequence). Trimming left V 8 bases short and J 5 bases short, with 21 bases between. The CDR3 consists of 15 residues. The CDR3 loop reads CASHRAGSLWTEAFF. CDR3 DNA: TGTGCCAGTCATAGGGCAGGGTCCCTGTGGACTGAAGCTTTCTTT.